The TCR beta chain described here comes from a study of beta chain features in type 1 diabetes. Points from the study as a whole: In the patient group, naive, central memory and Treg TCRB repertoires seemed more alike than in the healthy donor group.

Remarks on this clone: Its antigen is currently unknown.

The study reverse transcribed the entire isolated RNA, so it sequenced expressed TCRB transcripts. The protocol was immunoSEQ multiplex PCR, while the TCRdb copy is restricted to in-frame clones and leaves out a portion. The table includes fewer than 500,000 clones, about 15% detected once. Heparinised blood was drawn once per donor, averaging approximately 100 mL. It was via CD45RO/CCR7/CD25/CD127/CD95/CD27 that CD4+ naive, central memory, regulatory and stem cell-like memory cells were sorted. Trimming took off 4 bases at V and 8 bases at J, with 13 bases between the two ends. Germline CDR1 and CDR2: SGDLS and YYNGEE. The CDR3 has 13 amino acids.

The V and J genes are TRBV9 and TRBJ2-1; unclear D gene. The clonotype comes from a man aged 25-40 years in good health. The sequencing input was naive CD4+ T cells from blood. CDR3 DNA sequence: TGTGCCAGCAGCCGAACCCCTCCCGATGAGCAGTTCTTC. Its translation: CASSRTPPDEQFF. The full variable domain, its missing parts supplied by reference TRBV9 and TRBJ2-1, is DSGVTQTPKHLITATGQRVTLRCSPRSGDLSVYWYQQSLDQGLQFLIQYYNGEERAKGNILERFSAQQFPDLHSELNLSSLELGDSALYFCASSRTPPDEQFFGPGTRLTVL.